This record looks at one TCR beta chain sequence and its context. Its target antigen remains unknown. No clone much larger than this one lies a single base away; base qualities are absent. The data are from a study of shared clonotypes between healthy human individuals (TCRdb year 2020). At the level of the whole study: A few men and a couple of women, aged 18 to 49 years, made up the cohort. For each donor, CD4 naive and CD4 memory were each given three plates, CD8 naive was given two plates, and CD8 memory was given one plate. To estimate repertoire size and how much clonotypes are shared between individuals, the study performed deep sequencing of blood TCR repertoires from a few healthy adults. To increase sequencing depth and limit assay-specific biases, different laboratories used diverse techniques to prepare libraries and sequence TCR repertoires. Leukapheresis yielded between about 0.9 and 9 billion PBMCs per donor. Overall study results and their limits: Sampling was restricted to blood, and TCR repertoires in tissues likely differ from the TCR repertoires found in blood. Compared with non-shared clonotypes, clonotypes shared by all four sorted-subset donors had higher generation probabilities. Because the study included a small number of donors, the genetic and exposure-history diversity represented was limited. Pairwise subsampling indicated that sequencing depth was expected to affect the degree of clonotype sharing among donors. Naive subsets generally had larger estimated clonotype richness than memory subsets did. Incomplete sequencing was indicated by rarefaction of sorted-subset datasets, despite the large sequencing depth. Roughly 5% of naive CD4, around 3.5% of naive CD8, 2% to 2.5% of memory CD4, and around 0.4% of memory CD8 clonotypes were shared across a few donors.

Sequences SGHDT (CDR1) and YYEEEE (CDR2) are obtained from the germline V gene. The trim is 0 bases for V and 10 bases for J, with a gap of 16 bases between the germline ends. CDR3 length: 14 amino acids, cysteine to phenylalanine. The sequence is cut down to CDR3 DNA, 42 bases in frame from base 1. Donors were healthy HIV-negative adults with no recently reported acute infections or vaccinations. All donors were Caucasian adults living in Nashville, Tennessee, USA. CD4+ T cells were enriched by magnetic negative selection; naive cells were then positively selected on CD45RA, and the negative fraction formed the memory subset. Blood was obtained by leukapheresis, after which PBMCs were separated by Ficoll-Histopaque density gradient centrifugation and cryopreserved in liquid nitrogen vapor phase. Analytical flow cytometry was used to check the purity and quantity of every magnetically sorted T cell population. From each sorted fraction, genomic DNA was isolated and quantified by UV absorbance on a Nanodrop 2000c.

TCR CDR3 regions were amplified from genomic DNA by multiplex PCR using the deep immunoSEQ assay. Extracted genomic DNA from each cell subset was spread evenly across all wells of several immunoSEQ 96-well plates, with each plate serving as a replicate. For sorted subsets, about 210 ng of genomic DNA, equivalent to around 30,000 T cell genomes, went into each replicate PCR. The purified libraries were quantified using a Qubit 3.0 fluorometer, sized with a Bioanalyzer 2100, and then quantified again using the KAPA Library Quantification kit. Every immunoSEQ 96-well plate was sequenced on a dedicated single-read 150-cycle Illumina NextSeq 550 flow cell. In the original analysis: The immunoSEQ output contained only junctional sequences without quality scores, so filtering could not match that applied to full-length reads. To assign V/J genes and CDR3, sequences were annotated against IMGT germline references using PyIR, a Python wrapper for IgBLAST v1.9. Reads with weak V/J assignments (E-value above 1e-6), missing CDR3, stop codons, out-of-frame junctions, or ambiguous translated residues were removed. V3J clonotypes were defined as sequences sharing the same inferred V gene, J gene, and CDR3 amino acid sequence. To compute the percentage overlap between repertoires, the number of shared unique clonotypes was divided by the size of the smaller repertoire. RTK rarefaction, the Chao1 estimator, and Recon v2.1 estimates of unobserved clonotypes were used to assess repertoire richness. OLGA was used to compute generation probabilities for all TCRbeta clonotypes that the gDNA method yielded from four donors. TCRdb took over this immuneACCESS table, retaining in-frame rearrangements with V and J assigned. Such tables are incomplete; in checked studies, under half of the missing clones stem from an unresolved V gene, and the remainder is unexplained. V and J calls and clone size are as listed in that table; D and trimming were resolved from the DNA. In all, the sample holds a few million clones, and approximately 95% of those were seen once. The top ten hold about 0.39% of the sample.

The sample consisted of naive CD4+ T cells from PBMCs. What the cell subset or site label conveys for this sample: CD45RA+ positively selected. The chain joins TRBV5-6 to TRBJ1-1; TRBD1 is a possible D gene, resting on 5 matching bases. The clonotype comes from a man between 18 and 35 years old in good health. Some clones in this sample may be carry-over from other donors' samples. CDR3 region: CASSLEVGTSRAFF. The nucleotide sequence is TGTGCCAGCAGCTTGGAGGTAGGGACCTCGAGAGCTTTCTTT.